This T cell receptor (beta chain) came from a study of early T cells in non-severe SARS-CoV-2 infection. This clonotype was observed at least ten times. TCRdb called the 5' RACE reads again in MiXCR, with one record for every CDR3 protein. The sample lists tens of thousands of distinct CDR3 sequences; around 5.2% were seen once. The V and J ends lost 0 bases and 0 bases respectively, with 18 bases between them. The CDR3 extends over 19 amino acids. In germline, CDR1 is MNHEY, CDR2 SMNVEV (reference sequence). The V call is TRBV27, the J call TRBJ1-5; D is perhaps TRBD1 (5 bases). This TCR was sampled from an adult who was a healthcare worker with PCR-confirmed SARS-CoV-2 infection or an uninfected control (not recorded which). Sequencing was performed on whole blood. The CDR3 coding sequence is TGTGCCAGCAGTTTATCGTCAGGGCGCATGAGGTATAGCAATCAGCCCCAGCATTTT. Translation: CASSLSSGRMRYSNQPQHF.